This note documents a single T cell receptor (beta chain) sequence. Its matching antigen is unknown. This entry is derived from a study of T cell responses to AZD1222 COVID-19 vaccine. On the study more broadly: Pooling covered second doses at about 4 or about 12 weeks. Study-wide points: All repertoire sampling was performed exclusively after the peak T cell response. Among the donors, most were white British and more were female, and clonal diversity was possibly underestimated. Close to half of spike-specific TCRs reportedly recognize unmutated variant regions.

Clones were sequenced by immunoSEQ multiplex PCR, and TCRdb holds only the in-frame ones, with some missing. The data contain 100,000 to 150,000 clones, 92% of them singletons. The length of the CDR3 is 12 residues. Between the trimmed V and J ends, which lost 8 bases and 4 bases, there was a span of 6 bases. Germline V gives CDR1 MNHEY, CDR2 SVGAGI. This sample comprised peripheral blood, obtained on day 0 of AZD1222 vaccination. The chain uses TRBV6-5 and TRBJ1-6; the D is unclear. This clonotype was sampled from an adult in good health. DNA of the CDR3: TGTGCCAGCTCCCAGTATAATTCACCCCTCCACTTT. Protein sequence: CASSQYNSPLHF.